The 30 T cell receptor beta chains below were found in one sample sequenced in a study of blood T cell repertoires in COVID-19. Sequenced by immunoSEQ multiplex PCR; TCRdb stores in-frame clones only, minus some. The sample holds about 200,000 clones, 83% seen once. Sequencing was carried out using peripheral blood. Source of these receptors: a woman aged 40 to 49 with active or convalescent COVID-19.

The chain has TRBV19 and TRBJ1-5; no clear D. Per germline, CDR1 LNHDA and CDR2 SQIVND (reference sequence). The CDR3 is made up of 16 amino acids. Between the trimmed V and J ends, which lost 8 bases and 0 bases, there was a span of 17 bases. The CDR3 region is CASGRVTSRSNQPQHF. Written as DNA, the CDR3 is TGTGCCAGTGGGAGGGTAACCTCCCGTAGCAATCAGCCCCAGCATTTT.

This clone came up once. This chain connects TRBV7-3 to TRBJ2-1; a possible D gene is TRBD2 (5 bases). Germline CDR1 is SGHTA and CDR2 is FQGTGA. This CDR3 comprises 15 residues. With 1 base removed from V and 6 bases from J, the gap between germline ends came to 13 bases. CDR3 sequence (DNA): TGTGCCAGCAGCTTAATGGGAGCTCCGGGCAATGAGCAGTTCTTC. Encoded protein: CASSLMGAPGNEQFF.

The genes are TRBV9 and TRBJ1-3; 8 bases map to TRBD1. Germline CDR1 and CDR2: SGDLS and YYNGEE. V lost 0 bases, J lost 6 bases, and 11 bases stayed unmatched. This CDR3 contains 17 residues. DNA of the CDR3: TGTGCCAGCAGCGTAGCTACAGAGGGCAGGGGGCTAAACACCATATATTTT. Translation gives CASSVATEGRGLNTIYF.

The CDR3 DNA sequence: TGTGCCACCAGTGGCGCAGGTCGGTCCTACGAGCAGTACTTC. This sequence encodes CATSGAGRSYEQYF. This chain links TRBV24-1 with TRBJ2-7; D remains unclear. The CDR3 is 14 residues long. CDR1 is KGHDR and CDR2 is SFDVKD in the germline V gene. Trimming removed 5 bases at V and 1 base at J, with 11 bases between.

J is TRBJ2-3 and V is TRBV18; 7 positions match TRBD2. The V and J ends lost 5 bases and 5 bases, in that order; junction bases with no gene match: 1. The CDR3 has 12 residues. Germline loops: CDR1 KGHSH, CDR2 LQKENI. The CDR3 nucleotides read TGTGCCAGCTCATCGGGGGGAGATACGCAGTATTTT. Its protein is CASSSGGDTQYF.

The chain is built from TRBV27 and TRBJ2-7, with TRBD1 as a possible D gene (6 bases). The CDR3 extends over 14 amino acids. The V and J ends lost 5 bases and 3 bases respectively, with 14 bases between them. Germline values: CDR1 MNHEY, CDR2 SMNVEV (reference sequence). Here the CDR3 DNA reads TGTGCCAGCAGTCGACAGGCCTACGGCTACGAGCAGTACTTC. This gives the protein CASSRQAYGYEQYF.

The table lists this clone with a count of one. The CDR3, as DNA: TGTGCCAGCAGTTACTCGCAAGGGGCGAATGAAGCTTTCTTT. This encodes CASSYSQGANEAFF. The chain is built from TRBV6-6 and TRBJ1-1, with D possibly matching TRBD1 (5 bases). This CDR3 is built from 14 residues. Germline values: CDR1 MNHNY, CDR2 SVGAGI (reference sequence). V was trimmed by 0 bases and J by 7 bases, leaving 12 bases between them.

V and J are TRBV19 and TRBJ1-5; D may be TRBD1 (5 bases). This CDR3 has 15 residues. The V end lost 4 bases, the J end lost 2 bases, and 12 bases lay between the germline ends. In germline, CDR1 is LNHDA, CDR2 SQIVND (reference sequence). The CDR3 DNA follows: TGTGCCAGTAGTACACCCGGGGGTGGCAATCAGCCCCAGCATTTT. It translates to CASSTPGGGNQPQHF.

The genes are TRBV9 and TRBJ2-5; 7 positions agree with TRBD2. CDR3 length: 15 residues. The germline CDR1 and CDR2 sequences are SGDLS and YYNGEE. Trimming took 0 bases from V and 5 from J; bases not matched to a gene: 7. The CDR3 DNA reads TGTGCCAGCAGCGTAGATGCGGGAGCGGAGGAGACCCAGTACTTC. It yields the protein CASSVDAGAEETQYF.

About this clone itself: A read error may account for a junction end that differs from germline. The chain's CDR3 is CASSHTDRAEAFF. In DNA, the CDR3 is TGTGCTAGCAGCCATACCGACAGGGCAGAAGCTTTCTTT. The V gene is TRBV7-7, the J gene TRBJ1-1; 7 bases map to TRBD1. The CDR3 runs to 13 residues. Germline assignment: CDR1 SSHAT and CDR2 FNYEAQ (reference sequence).

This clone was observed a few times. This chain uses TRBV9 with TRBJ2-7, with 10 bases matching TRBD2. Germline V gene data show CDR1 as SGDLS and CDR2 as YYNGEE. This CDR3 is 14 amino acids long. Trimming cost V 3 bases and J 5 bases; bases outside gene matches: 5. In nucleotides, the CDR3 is TGTGCCAGCAGCGCTAGCGGGGGAGGTGACGAGCAGTACTTC. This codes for CASSASGGGDEQYF.

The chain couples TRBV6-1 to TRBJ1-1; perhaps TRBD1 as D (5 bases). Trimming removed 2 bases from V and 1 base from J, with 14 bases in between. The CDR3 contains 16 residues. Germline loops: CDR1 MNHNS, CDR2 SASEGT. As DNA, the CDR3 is TGTGCCAGCAGTGAAAAGGGGCCTTGGGGGAACACTGAAGCTTTCTTT. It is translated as CASSEKGPWGNTEAFF.

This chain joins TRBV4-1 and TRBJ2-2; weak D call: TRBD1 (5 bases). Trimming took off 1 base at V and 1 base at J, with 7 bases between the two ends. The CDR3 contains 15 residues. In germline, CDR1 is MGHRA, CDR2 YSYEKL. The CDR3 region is CASSQGQMNTGELFF. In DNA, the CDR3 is TGCGCCAGCAGCCAAGGACAGATGAACACCGGGGAGCTGTTTTTT.

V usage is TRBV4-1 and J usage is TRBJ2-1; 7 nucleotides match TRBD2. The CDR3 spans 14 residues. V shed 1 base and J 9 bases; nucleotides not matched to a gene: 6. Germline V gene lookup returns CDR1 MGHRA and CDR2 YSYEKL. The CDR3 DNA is TGCGCCAGCAGCCAAGTGGGAGGGCTCGGTGAGCAGTTCTTC. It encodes CASSQVGGLGEQFF.

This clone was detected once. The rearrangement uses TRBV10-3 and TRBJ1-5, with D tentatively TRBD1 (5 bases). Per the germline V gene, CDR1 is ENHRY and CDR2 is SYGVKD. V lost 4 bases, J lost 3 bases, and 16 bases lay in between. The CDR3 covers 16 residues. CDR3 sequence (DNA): TGTGCCATCAGTGGGGGTGGGAACAGGAACAATCAGCCCCAGCATTTT. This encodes CAISGGGNRNNQPQHF.

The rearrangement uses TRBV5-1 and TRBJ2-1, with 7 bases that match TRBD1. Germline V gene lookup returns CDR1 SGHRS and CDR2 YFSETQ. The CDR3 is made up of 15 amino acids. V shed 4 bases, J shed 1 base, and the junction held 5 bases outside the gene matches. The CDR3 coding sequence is TGCGCCAGCAGCCACCTACAGGGGTCCTACAATGAGCAGTTCTTC. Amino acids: CASSHLQGSYNEQFF.

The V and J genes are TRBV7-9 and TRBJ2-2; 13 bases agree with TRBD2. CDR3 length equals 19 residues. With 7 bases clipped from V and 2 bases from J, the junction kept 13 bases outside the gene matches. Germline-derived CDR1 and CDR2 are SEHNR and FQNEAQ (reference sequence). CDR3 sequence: CASNYDVGLAGANTGELFF. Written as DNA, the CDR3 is TGTGCCAGCAACTACGACGTAGGACTAGCGGGAGCAAACACCGGGGAGCTGTTTTTT.

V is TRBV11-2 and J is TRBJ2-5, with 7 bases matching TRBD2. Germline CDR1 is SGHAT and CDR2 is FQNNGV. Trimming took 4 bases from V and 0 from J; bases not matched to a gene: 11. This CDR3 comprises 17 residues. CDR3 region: CASSSRWGGTYQETQYF. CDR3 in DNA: TGTGCCAGCAGCTCCCGTTGGGGGGGGACCTACCAAGAGACCCAGTACTTC.

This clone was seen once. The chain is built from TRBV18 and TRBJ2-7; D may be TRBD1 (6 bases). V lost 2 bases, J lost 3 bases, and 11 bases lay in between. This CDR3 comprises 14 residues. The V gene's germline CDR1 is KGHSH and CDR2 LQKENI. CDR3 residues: CASSPVPGDYEQYF. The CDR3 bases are TGTGCCAGCTCACCAGTTCCAGGGGACTACGAGCAGTACTTC.

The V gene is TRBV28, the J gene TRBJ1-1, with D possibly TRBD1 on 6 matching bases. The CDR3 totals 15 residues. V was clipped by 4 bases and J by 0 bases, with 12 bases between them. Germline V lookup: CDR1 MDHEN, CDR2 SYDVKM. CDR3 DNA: TGTGCCAGCAGTTCACTGACAGGCCTGAACACTGAAGCTTTCTTT. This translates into CASSSLTGLNTEAFF.

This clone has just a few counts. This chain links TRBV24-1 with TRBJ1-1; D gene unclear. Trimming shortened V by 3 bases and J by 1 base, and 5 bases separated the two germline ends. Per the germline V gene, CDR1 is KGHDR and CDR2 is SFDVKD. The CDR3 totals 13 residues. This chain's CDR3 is CATSDHQNTEAFF. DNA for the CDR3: TGTGCCACCAGTGATCATCAGAACACTGAAGCTTTCTTT.

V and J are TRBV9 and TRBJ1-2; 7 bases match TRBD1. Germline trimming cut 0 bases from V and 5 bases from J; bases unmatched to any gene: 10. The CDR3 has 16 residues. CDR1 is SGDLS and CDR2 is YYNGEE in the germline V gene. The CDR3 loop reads CASSVDGQASTYGYTF. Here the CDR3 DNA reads TGTGCCAGCAGCGTAGACGGACAGGCGAGCACATATGGCTACACCTTC.

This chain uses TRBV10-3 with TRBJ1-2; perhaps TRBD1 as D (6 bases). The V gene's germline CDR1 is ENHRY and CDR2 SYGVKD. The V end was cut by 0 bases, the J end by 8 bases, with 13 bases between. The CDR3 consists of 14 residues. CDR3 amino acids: CAISESRTEGGYTF. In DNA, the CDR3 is TGTGCCATCAGTGAGTCGAGGACAGAAGGCGGCTACACCTTC.

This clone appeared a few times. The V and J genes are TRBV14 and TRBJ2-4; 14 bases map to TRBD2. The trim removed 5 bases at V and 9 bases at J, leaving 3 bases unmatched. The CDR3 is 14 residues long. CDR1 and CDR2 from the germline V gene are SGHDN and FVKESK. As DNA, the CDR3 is TGTGCCAGCAGCGGGACTAGCGGGAGTAGCATTCAGTACTTC. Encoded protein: CASSGTSGSSIQYF.

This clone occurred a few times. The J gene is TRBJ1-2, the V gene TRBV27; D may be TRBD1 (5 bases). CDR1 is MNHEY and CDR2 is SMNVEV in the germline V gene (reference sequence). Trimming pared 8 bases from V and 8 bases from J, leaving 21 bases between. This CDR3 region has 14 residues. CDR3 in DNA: TGTGCCAGCGGGGGGTGGGCGAGAAACGGGGGCTACACCTTC. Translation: CASGGWARNGGYTF.

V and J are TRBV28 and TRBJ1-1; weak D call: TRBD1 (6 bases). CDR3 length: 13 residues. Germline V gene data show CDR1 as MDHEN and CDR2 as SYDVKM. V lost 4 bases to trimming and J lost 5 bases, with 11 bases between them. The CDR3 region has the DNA TGTGCCAGCAGTTATTACAGGGAAACTGAAGCTTTCTTT. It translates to CASSYYRETEAFF.

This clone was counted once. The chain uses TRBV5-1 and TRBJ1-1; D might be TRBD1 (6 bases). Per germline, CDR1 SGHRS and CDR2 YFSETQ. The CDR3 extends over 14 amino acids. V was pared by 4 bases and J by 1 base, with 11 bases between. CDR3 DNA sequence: TGCGCCAGCAGCCAGGGGTCGGGGAACACTGAAGCTTTCTTT. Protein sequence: CASSQGSGNTEAFF. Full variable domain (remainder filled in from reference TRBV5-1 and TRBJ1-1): KAGVTQTPRYLIKTRGQQVTLSCSPISGHRSVSWYQQTPGQGLQFLFEYFSETQRNKGNFPGRFSGRQFSNSRSEMNVSTLELGDSALYLCASSQGSGNTEAFFGQGTRLTVV.

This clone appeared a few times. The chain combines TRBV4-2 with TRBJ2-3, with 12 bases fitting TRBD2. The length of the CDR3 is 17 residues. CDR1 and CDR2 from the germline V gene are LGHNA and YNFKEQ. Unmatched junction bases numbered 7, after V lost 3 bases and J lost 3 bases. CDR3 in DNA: TGTGCCAGCAGCCATCGCCCACTAGCGGGAGGAACAGATACGCAGTATTTT. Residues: CASSHRPLAGGTDTQYF.

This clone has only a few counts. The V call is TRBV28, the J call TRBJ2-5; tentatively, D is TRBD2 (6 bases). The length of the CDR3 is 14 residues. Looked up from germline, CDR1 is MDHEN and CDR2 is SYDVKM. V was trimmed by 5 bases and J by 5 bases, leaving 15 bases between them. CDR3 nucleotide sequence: TGTGCCAGCAGTCCCGGAACTAGCCTGGAGACCCAGTACTTC. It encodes CASSPGTSLETQYF. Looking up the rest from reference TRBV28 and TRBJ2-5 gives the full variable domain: DVKVTQSSRYLVKRTGEKVFLECVQDMDHENMFWYRQDPGLGLRLIYFSYDVKMKEKGDIPEGYSVSREKKERFSLILESASTNQTSMYLCASSPGTSLETQYFGPGTRLLVL.

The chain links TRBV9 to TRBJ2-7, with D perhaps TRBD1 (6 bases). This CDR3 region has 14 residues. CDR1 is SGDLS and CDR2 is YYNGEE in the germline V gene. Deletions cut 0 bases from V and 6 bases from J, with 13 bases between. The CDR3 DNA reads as TGTGCCAGCAGCGTAGCAGACAGGAGCCTCGAGCAGTACTTC. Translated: CASSVADRSLEQYF.